This passage covers 15 T cell receptor beta chains from one sample sequenced in a study of CD8 T cells in Susac syndrome. It was with random hexamers that about 0.45 to 1 ug RNA was reverse transcribed. Each CDR3 protein is one row after TCRdb ran MiXCR on the immunoSEQ multiplex PCR reads. The sample holds about 29,000 distinct CDR3 sequences, roughly 94% seen once. Input material: CD8+ T cells from PBMCs. These receptors all come from a human donor in good health.

V is TRBV2 and J is TRBJ2-5; 11 bases map to TRBD2. The CDR3 is made up of 14 amino acids. The V gene end was trimmed by 10 bases and the J gene end by 5 bases; junction bases not matched to a gene: 9. The germline V gene has CDR1 SNHLY and CDR2 FYNNEI. CDR3 residues: CATLVAGGYETQYF. As DNA, the CDR3 is TGTGCCACCCTAGTAGCGGGGGGGTATGAGACCCAGTACTTC.

The rearrangement links TRBV12-3 or TRBV12-4 to TRBJ1-1; tentative D call: TRBD1 (6 bases). V lost 1 base and J 4 bases, leaving 16 bases between the germline ends. The CDR3 covers 16 residues. The CDR3 loop reads CASSLGQGPLSTEAFF. CDR3 nucleotides: TGTGCCAGCAGTTTAGGGCAGGGGCCATTAAGCACTGAAGCTTTCTTT.

CDR3 nucleotide sequence: TGTGCCAGCAGTTACTCACTGGGGGGGGGCTCCTACGAGCAGTACTTC. The encoded protein is CASSYSLGGGSYEQYF. This chain uses TRBV6-5 with TRBJ2-7; TRBD2 aligns across 7 bases. CDR3 size: 16 residues. Germline values: CDR1 MNHEY, CDR2 SVGAGI. V lost 0 bases, J lost 0 bases, and 5 bases stayed unmatched.

The chain joins TRBV2 to TRBJ1-5; D perhaps matches TRBD1 (5 bases). From germline, CDR1 is SNHLY and CDR2 FYNNEI. The CDR3 is made up of 14 amino acids. With 2 bases removed from V and 4 bases from J, the gap between germline ends came to 9 bases. CDR3: CASSEMTANQPQHF. DNA for the CDR3: TGTGCCAGCAGTGAAATGACAGCGAATCAGCCCCAGCATTTT. Combining the CDR3 with reference TRBV2 and TRBJ1-5 gives the whole variable domain EPEVTQTPSHQVTQMGQEVILRCVPISNHLYFYWYRQILGQKVEFLVSFYNNEISEKSEIFDDQFSVERPDGSNFTLKIRSTKLEDSAMYFCASSEMTANQPQHFGDGTRLSIL.

CDR3 nucleotides: TGTGCCAGCAGTCCAAGCCTCCTCCCGAACACTGAAGCTTTCTTT. It codes for CASSPSLLPNTEAFF. The rearrangement links TRBV11-2 to TRBJ1-1, with D uncertain. CDR1 is SGHAT and CDR2 is FQNNGV in the germline V gene. Trimming shortened V by 6 bases and J by 1 base, and 15 bases separated the two germline ends. The CDR3 contains 15 residues.

The genes are TRBV4-3 and TRBJ2-7; a weak D match, TRBD2 (5 bases). There are 15 residues in the CDR3. In germline, CDR1 is LGHNA, CDR2 YSLEER. With 0 bases removed from V and 2 bases from J, the gap between germline ends came to 11 bases. The CDR3 here is CASSQDLSGAYEQYF. The CDR3, as DNA: TGCGCCAGCAGCCAAGACCTAAGCGGCGCCTACGAGCAGTACTTC.

The genes are TRBV20-1 and TRBJ2-2; weak D call: TRBD2 (6 bases). The V end was cut by 0 bases, the J end by 0 bases, with 11 bases between. The CDR3 length is 16 residues. CDR1 is DFQATT, CDR2 SNEGSKA, per germline (reference sequence). DNA of the CDR3: TGCAGTGCTAGAGATGCGAGACTAGCGAACACCGGGGAGCTGTTTTTT. Encoded protein: CSARDARLANTGELFF.

The J gene is TRBJ2-3, the V gene TRBV20-1, with D perhaps TRBD2 (6 bases). CDR1 is DFQATT and CDR2 is SNEGSKA in the germline V gene (reference sequence). CDR3 length equals 16 residues. V was clipped by 0 bases and J by 4 bases, with 17 bases between them. CDR3 bases: TGCAGTGCTAGAGATCCGGCTAGCGATGGGGCAGATACGCAGTATTTT. Translating gives CSARDPASDGADTQYF.

This chain uses TRBV12-3 or TRBV12-4 with TRBJ2-5; D is unresolved. The CDR3 has 13 amino acids. V lost 4 bases and J lost 7, with 13 bases in between. CDR3 sequence reads: CASSYLGFGTQYF. DNA for the CDR3: TGTGCCAGCAGTTACCTTGGTTTTGGGACCCAGTACTTC.

The chain links TRBV5-6 to TRBJ1-4; 8 nucleotides line up with TRBD1. Germline CDR1 is SGHDT and CDR2 is YYEEEE. The CDR3 runs to 15 residues. V was clipped by 0 bases and J by 5 bases; unmatched bases: 3. CDR3 loop: CASSLAGTGNEKLFF. CDR3 sequence (DNA): TGTGCCAGCAGCTTGGCCGGGACAGGAAATGAAAAACTGTTTTTT.

This chain joins TRBV7-8 and TRBJ1-5; 12 nucleotides line up with TRBD1. Trimming removed 1 base from V and 7 bases from J; junction bases left unmatched: 11. Germline CDR1 and CDR2: SGHVS and FQNEAQ. CDR3 length: 18 residues. CDR3 sequence reads: CASSLGGTGGLPGQPQHF. The CDR3 DNA sequence: TGTGCCAGCAGCTTAGGCGGGACAGGGGGCCTGCCGGGACAGCCCCAGCATTTT.

This chain joins TRBV6-2 or TRBV6-3 and TRBJ2-1, with 9 bases lining up with TRBD1. This CDR3 spans 13 amino acids. The germline V gene has CDR1 MNHEY and CDR2 SVGEGT. V shed 7 bases, J shed 6 bases, and the junction held 4 bases outside the gene matches. CDR3 in amino acids: CASTLTGGNEQFF. The CDR3 DNA is TGTGCCAGCACCCTGACAGGGGGCAATGAGCAGTTCTTC.

V gene TRBV19 combines with J gene TRBJ1-1; D is uncertain. CDR1 and CDR2 from the germline V gene are LNHDA and SQIVND (reference sequence). This CDR3 is 13 amino acids long. V was clipped by 9 bases and J by 1 base, with 12 bases between them. The CDR3 here is CASRKKGNTEAFF. The CDR3 DNA reads TGTGCCAGCCGGAAAAAAGGGAACACTGAAGCTTTCTTT.

CDR3 amino acids: CASSQDRGDDTQYF. The CDR3 region has the DNA TGCGCCAGCAGCCAAGATAGAGGGGACGATACGCAGTATTTT. The chain employs TRBV4-3 and TRBJ2-3; either TRBD1 or TRBD2 may supply D (5 bases each). V was clipped by 0 bases and J by 6 bases, with 10 bases between them. CDR1 and CDR2 from the germline V gene are LGHNA and YSLEER. The CDR3 spans 14 residues.

This clonotype was observed once. This chain links TRBV19 with TRBJ2-5; possibly TRBD1 for D (6 bases). The CDR3 totals 14 residues. The V end lost 3 bases, the J end lost 1 base, and 9 bases lay between the germline ends. Germline lookup yields CDR1 LNHDA and CDR2 SQIVND (reference sequence). Here the CDR3 DNA reads TGTGCCAGTAGTATCATAGGGGGCCAAGAGACCCAGTACTTC. This encodes CASSIIGGQETQYF. Variable domain in full (rest from reference TRBV19 and TRBJ2-5): DGGITQSPKYLFRKEGQNVTLSCEQNLNHDAMYWYRQDPGQGLRLIYYSQIVNDFQKGDIAEGYSVSREKKESFPLTVTSAQKNPTAFYLCASSIIGGQETQYFGPGTRLLVL.